This TCR beta chain was documented in a study of blood T cell repertoires in COVID-19. Study context: Collection of acute and convalescent COVID-19 samples took place in the United States, Italy and Spain.

Original handling: Cell counts per sample came from amplifying reference gene primers. Only in-frame clones appear in the TCRdb table, and some are missing; sequencing was by immunoSEQ multiplex PCR. V, J and clone size are those of that table, while D and trimming were read from the DNA. The top ten clones hold 15% to 20% of a sample with tens of thousands of clones, 70% to 90% of them seen once. The germline V gene encodes CDR1 LNHNV and CDR2 YYDKDF (reference sequence). This CDR3 has 16 amino acids. Germline trimming cut 3 bases from V and 2 bases from J; bases unmatched to any gene: 7. This clonotype was obtained from a human donor in a cohort sampled during active COVID-19. The sequencing sample was made of peripheral blood. The rearrangement links TRBV15 to TRBJ2-5, with 9 bases aligning to TRBD1. The CDR3 spells CATSRPGTGRQETQYF. CDR3 DNA: TGTGCCACCAGCAGGCCAGGGACAGGGCGTCAAGAGACCCAGTACTTC.